What follows are 17 T cell receptor beta chains derived from one specimen sequenced in a study of cytomegalovirus exposure and HLA in healthy donors. PCR primers comprised 60 Vbeta and 13 Jbeta primers. The table came from immunoSEQ multiplex PCR; TCRdb's copy has only in-frame clones and leaves some out. The repertoire includes 130,000 to 150,000 clones, over 75% of them detected once, and around 2% sits in the top ten. What was sequenced was PBMCs. The receptors stem from a man aged 25-40 years in good health and CMV-seronegative.

This clone appeared a few times. The rearrangement joins TRBV18 to TRBJ2-7, with a tentative D call TRBD1 (5 bases). CDR1 and CDR2 from the germline V gene are KGHSH and LQKENI. Trimming stripped 6 bases from V and 5 bases from J, with 17 bases between. The CDR3 extends over 14 amino acids. The CDR3, as DNA: TGTGCCAGCTCCCTGTTCCAGGGCAAGGACGAGCAGTACTTC. Translating gives CASSLFQGKDEQYF.

The chain has TRBV7-2 and TRBJ1-2; 9 bases fit TRBD1. This CDR3 is 13 amino acids long. CDR1 and CDR2 (germline): SGHTA, FQGNSA. V trimming: 6 bases; J trimming: 6 bases; junction bases outside the gene matches: 5. The CDR3 DNA reads as TGTGCCAGCAGTTCAGGACAGGGGCATGGCTACACCTTC. Protein product: CASSSGQGHGYTF.

The V gene is TRBV5-4, the J gene TRBJ2-1; D is possibly TRBD2 (5 bases). The V gene's germline CDR1 is SGHNT and CDR2 YYREEE (reference sequence). This CDR3 comprises 15 residues. Trimming removed 0 bases at V and 2 bases at J, with 9 bases between. The CDR3 spells CASSLESGTYNEQFF. CDR3 nucleotide sequence: TGTGCCAGCAGCTTGGAGTCGGGGACCTACAATGAGCAGTTCTTC.

A remark on this clone: One end of the junction does not line up with germline, which may come from a read error. This rearrangement joins TRBV5-7 to TRBJ1-2; a possible D gene is TRBD1 (6 bases). TRBV5-7 is known as an ORF, though its function is uncertain. The CDR3 has 14 amino acids. The DNA of the CDR3 is TGTGCCAGCAGTTCCCGGACAGTTAACTATGGCTACCCCTTC. It yields the protein CASSSRTVNYGYPF.

This chain uses TRBV30 with TRBJ1-5; D might be TRBD1 (5 bases). Germline CDR1 and CDR2: GTSNPN and SVGIG (reference sequence). The CDR3 contains 14 residues. The germline V and J ends were trimmed by 2 bases and 2 bases, with 10 bases remaining between them. CDR3 nucleotides: TGTGCCTGGAGTTACGGGGGAGGCAATCAGCCCCAGCATTTT. Its protein product is CAWSYGGGNQPQHF.

The V and J genes are TRBV29-1 and TRBJ2-7; 13 positions agree with TRBD2. The length of the CDR3 is 14 residues. CDR1 and CDR2 (germline): SQVTM, ANQGSEA. The V segment lost 5 bases and the J segment 2 bases; nucleotides outside the gene matches: 3. In DNA, the CDR3 is TGCAGCGTTCGGACTAGCGGGAGCCCCTACGAGCAGTACTTC. The encoded protein is CSVRTSGSPYEQYF.

This chain joins TRBV19 and TRBJ1-1, with D possibly being TRBD1 (5 bases). V was pared by 2 bases and J by 0 bases, with 10 bases between. Germline CDR1 is LNHDA and CDR2 is SQIVND (reference sequence). The CDR3 consists of 15 residues. The CDR3 nucleotides read TGTGCCAGTAGTATATATGGCAGGGTGAACACTGAAGCTTTCTTT. Translation: CASSIYGRVNTEAFF.

This clone came up a few times. This rearrangement joins TRBV19 to TRBJ1-4; D might be TRBD1 (6 bases). Trimming left V 4 bases short and J 6 bases short, with 12 bases between. Germline values: CDR1 LNHDA, CDR2 SQIVND (reference sequence). The CDR3 totals 14 residues. The CDR3 DNA reads as TGTGCCAGTAGTAGGCGCAGGGGTGATGAAAAACTGTTTTTT. Its protein is CASSRRRGDEKLFF.

The V call is TRBV5-1, the J call TRBJ2-2; a possible D gene is TRBD2 (5 bases). The CDR3 runs to 14 residues. The V gene lost 0 bases and the J gene lost 3 bases, with 6 bases spanning the gap. Germline values: CDR1 SGHRS, CDR2 YFSETQ. CDR3 loop: CASSLDGDTGELFF. CDR3 sequence (DNA): TGCGCCAGCAGCTTGGACGGGGACACCGGGGAGCTGTTTTTT.

The chain is built from TRBV7-6 and TRBJ2-3, with a tentative D call TRBD1 (5 bases). The CDR3 covers 13 residues. Per the germline V gene, CDR1 is SGHVS and CDR2 is FNYEAQ. Trimming cost V 5 bases and J 5 bases, with 11 bases left between them. This CDR3 is CASSPPQGDTQYF. The CDR3, as DNA: TGTGCCAGCAGCCCGCCCCAGGGAGATACGCAGTATTTT. Variable domain in full (rest from reference TRBV7-6 and TRBJ2-3): GAGVSQSPRYKVTKRGQDVALRCDPISGHVSLYWYRQALGQGPEFLTYFNYEAQQDKSGLPNDRFSAERPEGSISTLTIQRTEQRDSAMYRCASSPPQGDTQYFGPGTRLTVL.

This clone turned up a few times. The same CDR3 arises from other DNA sequences in this sample as well. The chain combines TRBV6-4 with TRBJ2-3, with 11 bases identical to TRBD2. V lost 0 bases to trimming and J lost 6 bases; unmatched junction nucleotides: 2. Germline V gives CDR1 MRHNA, CDR2 SNTAGT. The CDR3 has 15 residues. The CDR3 DNA follows: TGTGCCAGCAGTGACTCTAGCGGGGGGGCCGATACGCAGTATTTT. This translates into CASSDSSGGADTQYF.

This sequence joins TRBV5-1 and TRBJ1-1; TRBD1 might be the D (5 bases). The CDR3 totals 14 residues. Germline lookup yields CDR1 SGHRS and CDR2 YFSETQ. Trimming pared 2 bases from V and 1 base from J, leaving 9 bases between. As DNA, the CDR3 is TGCGCCAGCAGCTTCGGGGGGACGAACACTGAAGCTTTCTTT. Protein sequence: CASSFGGTNTEAFF.

J is TRBJ1-4 and V is TRBV7-9; D uncertain. CDR3 size: 15 residues. Germline CDR1 and CDR2: SEHNR and FQNEAQ (reference sequence). The ends were cut back, 4 bases at V and 5 bases at J, with 14 bases in the middle. CDR3: CASSSGGRENEKLFF. The CDR3 DNA sequence: TGTGCCAGCAGCTCAGGAGGGAGGGAGAATGAAAAACTGTTTTTT.

The rearrangement links TRBV18 to TRBJ2-2; D might be TRBD2 (6 bases). The CDR3 totals 15 residues. Trimming removed 2 bases from V and 7 bases from J, with 14 bases in between. Germline values: CDR1 KGHSH, CDR2 LQKENI. The CDR3 DNA reads TGTGCCAGCTCACCAACCCGGGAGCTCATCGGGGAGCTGTTTTTT. This sequence encodes CASSPTRELIGELFF.

The rearrangement links TRBV7-8 to TRBJ1-2; D remains unclear. With 2 bases removed from V and 6 bases from J, the gap between germline ends came to 7 bases. This CDR3 is built from 12 residues. Germline loops: CDR1 SGHVS, CDR2 FQNEAQ. The CDR3 here is CASSLSPDGYTF. CDR3 nucleotides: TGTGCCAGCAGCTTATCTCCCGATGGCTACACCTTC.

The chain links TRBV18 to TRBJ1-1; D perhaps matches TRBD1 (5 bases). The length of the CDR3 is 18 residues. The V gene lost 3 bases and the J gene lost 6 bases, with 26 bases spanning the gap. The germline gives CDR1 KGHSH, CDR2 LQKENI. Written as DNA, the CDR3 is TGTGCCAGCTCACCGCAACGCGCCCGTATTAGGGGAGGTGCTGAAGCTTTCTTT. Its translation is CASSPQRARIRGGAEAFF.

The chain joins TRBV29-1 to TRBJ1-2; D may be TRBD1 (6 bases). Trimming left V 5 bases short and J 7 bases short, with 20 bases between. CDR1 is SQVTM, CDR2 ANQGSEA, per germline. This CDR3 is 14 amino acids long. The CDR3 sequence: CSVRGGAGAGGYTF. CDR3 in DNA: TGCAGCGTTCGGGGGGGGGCAGGGGCGGGTGGCTACACCTTC.